The 13 T cell receptor beta chains given below trace back to one sample, sequenced in a study of CD8 T cells in Susac syndrome. With random hexamers, about 0.45 to 1 ug RNA was reverse transcribed. TCRdb ran MiXCR on the immunoSEQ multiplex PCR reads and lists one entry per CDR3 protein. Of about 120,000 distinct CDR3 sequences listed, roughly 92% are singletons. Specimen: CD4+ T cells from PBMCs. These receptors all come from a human donor in good health.

The chain couples TRBV7-3 to TRBJ2-3; no clear D. The CDR3 is 14 residues long. V was shortened by 1 base and J by 0 bases, with 5 bases between the two germline ends. CDR1 and CDR2 from the germline V gene are SGHTA and FQGTGA. Here the CDR3 DNA reads TGTGCCAGCAGCTTAATTGGGAGCACAGATACGCAGTATTTT. Translation gives CASSLIGSTDTQYF.

The J gene is TRBJ2-1, the V gene TRBV24-1, with 14 bases fitting TRBD2. Per germline, CDR1 KGHDR and CDR2 SFDVKD. The V segment lost 6 bases and the J segment 9 bases; nucleotides outside the gene matches: 9. The length of the CDR3 is 16 residues. The CDR3 reads CATSRPGLAGAVEQFF. The DNA of the CDR3 is TGTGCCACCAGTCGACCGGGACTAGCGGGAGCGGTTGAGCAGTTCTTC.

The rearrangement links TRBV15 to TRBJ2-5; no clear D. CDR3 size: 15 residues. CDR1 and CDR2 (germline): LNHNV, YYDKDF (reference sequence). The V end was cut by 0 bases, the J end by 5 bases, with 13 bases between. The CDR3 is CATSRDDGERETQYF. CDR3 coding DNA: TGTGCCACCAGCAGAGATGACGGAGAAAGGGAGACCCAGTACTTC.

The chain carries TRBV12-3 or TRBV12-4 and TRBJ2-3, with D possibly being TRBD1 (6 bases). V was shortened by 5 bases and J by 0 bases, with 9 bases between the two germline ends. The CDR3 has 14 residues. The CDR3 loop reads CASSVTGSTDTQYF. The CDR3 bases are TGTGCCAGCAGTGTTACAGGGAGCACAGATACGCAGTATTTT.

The chain has TRBV6-1 and TRBJ2-1; 9 bases align to TRBD1. Germline assignment: CDR1 MNHNS and CDR2 SASEGT. The CDR3 contains 14 residues. The V segment lost 5 bases and the J segment 7 bases; nucleotides outside the gene matches: 6. CDR3 bases: TGTGCCAGCAGTCCAGGGACAGGGAGGAATGAGCAGTTCTTC. The encoded protein is CASSPGTGRNEQFF.

The rearrangement uses TRBV24-1 and TRBJ2-7, with D perhaps TRBD1 (6 bases). Trimming shortened V by 3 bases and J by 5 bases, and 19 bases separated the two germline ends. Germline-derived CDR1 and CDR2 are KGHDR and SFDVKD. CDR3 size: 16 residues. Here the CDR3 DNA reads TGTGCCACCAGTGATGCCACCGGGACAAATTTCGACGAGCAGTACTTC. This sequence encodes CATSDATGTNFDEQYF.

The chain employs TRBV5-1 and TRBJ2-5, with TRBD1 identical over 10 bases. CDR1 and CDR2 from the germline V gene are SGHRS and YFSETQ. The J segment lost 5 bases and the V segment lost 1 base, leaving 11 bases of the junction unmatched. The length of the CDR3 is 17 residues. The CDR3 DNA is TGCGCCAGCAGCTTGCTGGGACAGGGGTTTATCACGGAGACCCAGTACTTC. Residues: CASSLLGQGFITETQYF.

In DNA form, the CDR3 reads TGTGCCAGCAGGCCGCAGTTGAACACTGAAGCTTTCTTT. Amino acids: CASRPQLNTEAFF. The chain carries TRBV7-2 and TRBJ1-1; D is ambiguous. Trimming left V 6 bases short and J 0 bases short, with 8 bases between. Per germline, CDR1 SGHTA and CDR2 FQGNSA. CDR3 length: 13 residues.

The chain is built from TRBV7-9 and TRBJ2-3; 9 bases fit TRBD2. CDR1 is SEHNR and CDR2 is FQNEAQ in the germline V gene (reference sequence). With 3 bases clipped from V and 4 bases from J, the junction kept 11 bases outside the gene matches. The CDR3 contains 17 residues. This CDR3 reads CASSFSFSGSGADTQYF. CDR3 in DNA: TGTGCCAGCAGCTTCTCCTTTAGCGGGAGTGGAGCAGATACGCAGTATTTT.

CDR3 in amino acids: CASSGRWTGELFF. The DNA of the CDR3 is TGTGCCAGCAGCGGGAGGTGGACCGGGGAGCTGTTTTTT. The chain combines TRBV9 with TRBJ2-2; possible D gene TRBD2, 5 bases. Per the germline V gene, CDR1 is SGDLS and CDR2 is YYNGEE. Trimming removed 3 bases from V and 5 bases from J, with 8 bases in between. The CDR3 consists of 13 residues.

The chain links TRBV19 to TRBJ2-1, with 7 nucleotides matching TRBD2. CDR1 is LNHDA, CDR2 SQIVND, per germline (reference sequence). With V trimmed by 1 base and J by 9 bases, 0 bases remained unmatched. This CDR3 spans 12 amino acids. CDR3 coding DNA: TGTGCCAGTAGTATAGGCGGGGGTGAGCAGTTCTTC. This encodes CASSIGGGEQFF.

The chain carries TRBV5-4 and TRBJ2-3; a possible D gene is TRBD2 (5 bases). The length of the CDR3 is 15 residues. CDR1 SGHNT and CDR2 YYREEE come from the germline V gene (reference sequence). Deletions cut 5 bases from V and 7 bases from J, with 20 bases between. As DNA, the CDR3 is TGTGCCAGCAGTTTCCCGGGAAGTACGATCCATACGCAGTATTTT. Translated, it gives CASSFPGSTIHTQYF.

This chain connects TRBV30 to TRBJ2-5; D is possibly TRBD1 (5 bases). The CDR3 loop spans 12 amino acids. V was pared by 3 bases and J by 3 bases, with 8 bases between. From germline, CDR1 is GTSNPN and CDR2 SVGIG (reference sequence). CDR3: CAWSIGEETQYF. The CDR3 nucleotides are TGTGCCTGGAGCATAGGGGAAGAGACCCAGTACTTC. Supplemented by reference TRBV30 and TRBJ2-5, the full variable domain reads SQTIHQWPATLVQPVGSPLSLECTVEGTSNPNLYWYRQAAGRGLQLLFYSVGIGQISSEVPQNLSASRPQDRQFILSSKKLLLSDSGFYLCAWSIGEETQYFGPGTRLLVL.